This T cell receptor (beta chain) was sequenced in a study of blood T cell repertoires in COVID-19 (TCRdb year 2020). At the level of the whole study: Samples covering the acute and convalescent phases of COVID-19 were provided by collaborators in the United States, Italy and Spain. The material from the prospective study consisted of cDNA or gDNA derived from T cells, B-cell-depleted T cells, or PBMCs. The dataset comprised deeply sampled blood TCRbeta repertoires from subjects exposed to, actively infected with, or recovered from COVID-19. A freely available public database, intended as a resource for researchers studying the immune response to SARS-CoV-2, is where the repertoires were released. Samples were obtained from the ongoing ImmuneRACE study (first 160 participants) and from some 1,200 subjects provided by 6 global collaborators. Nearly every sample came with metadata listing a de-identified subject ID, COVID-19 status, age in years and sex. Where available, HLA class I and class II types were taken from metadata supplied by the sample provider and were not determined by assay-based typing.

Collaborating institutions collected whole blood in K2EDTA tubes following their own protocols. Collaborator samples were shipped for TCRbeta analysis as frozen whole blood, isolated PBMCs, or DNA extracted from either sample type. As for this clone: Its antigen remains unidentified. One base away there is no much larger clone; base qualities are not given.

The CDR3, cysteine through phenylalanine, is 10 amino acids long. Only the CDR3 portion is preserved as DNA: 30 bases, with reading frame beginning at the first base. CDR1 and CDR2 are drawn from the germline V gene: MNHEY, SVGAGI. V was cut back by 5 bases and J by 7 bases, leaving a gap of 5 bases between them. Broader findings and caveats from the paper: Clinical and demographic metadata were provided uncurated, with the amount varying by source and participant.

TCRbeta CDR3 regions were amplified from genomic DNA by means of the immunoSEQ Assay, a bias-controlled multiplex PCR. As for the authors' bioinformatics: Nucleated cell counts per sample were estimated from amplification of reference gene primers within the assay. To quantify the absolute abundance of each unique TCRbeta CDR3 rearrangement, sequence reads were collapsed and filtered. Productive Simpson clonality was computed per sample as the square root of Simpson's diversity index over productive rearrangements. TCRdb retrieved this table from immuneACCESS and kept in-frame rearrangements only. Not all clones are present; in checked studies, unresolved V genes account for under half, and no reason is known for the remainder. From that table come the V and J calls and clone size; the DNA was used to work out D and trimming. This sample gives under 250,000 clones in total; 65% to 90% of them show up just once. The ten largest clones represent less than 15% of the sample.

Material for sequencing was peripheral blood. The clonotype comes from a human donor in a cohort sampled during active COVID-19. This chain joins TRBV6-5 to TRBJ2-5; there is no confident call for the D gene. In nucleotides, the sequence is TGTGCCAGCAGTATTATGACCCAGTACTTC. It codes for CASSIMTQYF.